The following is a T cell receptor beta chain sequence with its context. The antigen is not known. The repertoire was sequenced with immunoSEQ multiplex PCR; TCRdb's copy has only in-frame clones and lacks some. Of roughly 20,000 clones in the sample, approximately 87% are singletons; the top ten hold about 33%. This sample was taken from a study of OX40 agonist ivuxolimab in advanced cancers. Background on the study: Recorded diagnoses for dose-escalation patients were hepatocellular carcinoma, melanoma, renal cell or head and neck cancer. In three patients, partial responses were observed, one with hepatocellular carcinoma and two with cutaneous melanoma. General observations from the study: Clonal expansion by week 6 occurred in CD4+ and CD8+ blood T cells (at 0.1 to 3.0 mg/kg). Some patients who did not respond also had low normalized T-cell clonal expansion.

The sequencing used CD4+ or CD8+ T cells sorted from blood, collected in a trial of the OX40 agonist ivuxolimab. The clonotype was recovered from an adult with an advanced solid tumor such as melanoma, head and neck, liver or kidney cancer.

The chain's CDR3 is CAWKVQGANVLTF. The CDR3 DNA is TGTGCCTGGAAAGTCCAGGGGGCCAACGTCCTGACTTTC. The rearrangement joins TRBV30 to TRBJ2-6; D unclear. Germline lookup yields CDR1 GTSNPN and CDR2 SVGIG (reference sequence). V dropped 4 bases and J dropped 4 bases, with 8 bases sitting between them. The CDR3 loop spans 13 amino acids. The variable domain in full, with the rest retrieved from reference TRBV30 and TRBJ2-6, is SQTIHQWPATLVQPVGSPLSLECTVEGTSNPNLYWYRQAAGRGLQLLFYSVGIGQISSEVPQNLSASRPQDRQFILSSKKLLLSDSGFYLCAWKVQGANVLTFGAGSRLTVL.